The entry below describes one TCR beta chain. Its antigen is unknown. This entry belongs to a study of T cells in localized non-small cell lung cancer. Study-wide results and limits: Owing to sequencing of a solitary tumor region, heterogeneity cannot be discounted. Maximal T cell clonality occurred in uninvolved adjacent lung, with tumor ranking below it. A median around 57 of the top 100 tumor clones appeared in adjacent lung. Longer overall survival accompanied higher blood T cell density.

The CDR3 is made up of 15 amino acids. Germline loops: CDR1 SNHLY, CDR2 FYNNEI. Between the trimmed V and J ends, which lost 5 bases and 0 bases, there was a span of 10 bases. The assay was immunoSEQ multiplex PCR, and TCRdb's table has in-frame clones only and misses some. The sample records about 33,000 clones, 90% being singletons. The sample here was peripheral blood, taken before any cancer treatment. The chain uses TRBV2 and TRBJ2-2; D not certain. This TCR was sampled from a man aged 40-75 years with stage I lung adenocarcinoma. This chain's CDR3 is CASSQTLSNTGELFF. The CDR3 bases are TGTGCCAGCAGTCAAACTCTATCGAACACCGGGGAGCTGTTTTTT.